Listed here are 31 T cell receptor beta chains from one sample, sequenced in a study of blood T cell repertoires in COVID-19 (dated by TCRdb to between 2020 and 2021). Library preparation employed the immunoSEQ multiplex PCR assay. The table comes from immuneACCESS by way of TCRdb, which keeps in-frame sequences with V and J called. Part of the clones is missing from these tables; in studies checked, under half for an unresolved V gene and the rest for unknown reasons. This sample has approximately 210,000 clones in its table, and roughly 81% of those were observed once. In total, the top ten clones hold around 7.3% of the sample. The sample consisted of peripheral blood. The receptors stem from a woman in her forties or fifties with active or convalescent COVID-19.

The rearrangement links TRBV9 to TRBJ1-2; D is perhaps TRBD1 (6 bases). The CDR3 extends over 13 amino acids. Germline assignment: CDR1 SGDLS and CDR2 YYNGEE. V lost 0 bases and J lost 7, with 10 bases in between. Here the CDR3 reads CASSVDRVGGYTF. The CDR3 DNA follows: TGTGCCAGCAGCGTAGACAGGGTTGGTGGCTACACCTTC.

The V and J genes are TRBV10-3 and TRBJ1-5, with 8 bases aligning to TRBD1. Germline CDR1 is ENHRY and CDR2 is SYGVKD. There are 15 residues in the CDR3. Trimming cost V 3 bases and J 2 bases; bases outside gene matches: 3. The CDR3 is CAISDTGGGNQPQHF. DNA of the CDR3: TGTGCCATCAGTGATACAGGGGGTGGCAATCAGCCCCAGCATTTT.

J is TRBJ2-7 and V is TRBV30; TRBD1 agrees at 9 bases. With 3 bases clipped from V and 1 base from J, the junction kept 7 bases outside the gene matches. Germline CDR1 is GTSNPN and CDR2 is SVGIG (reference sequence). The CDR3 extends over 15 amino acids. The CDR3 DNA sequence: TGTGCCTGGAGGGATCCCGGGACAGGGTCCTACGAGCAGTACGTC. Amino acid sequence: CAWRDPGTGSYEQYV.

The sample holds one count of this clone. J is TRBJ2-3 and V is TRBV28, with 12 bases lining up with TRBD2. Per the germline V gene, CDR1 is MDHEN and CDR2 is SYDVKM. CDR3 size: 20 residues. The V gene end was trimmed by 5 bases and the J gene end by 3 bases; junction bases not matched to a gene: 18. The CDR3 DNA follows: TGTGCCAGCAGTCCCTTCCCGCCCAGACTAGCGGGAGTCGTGACAGATACGCAGTATTTT. This gives the protein CASSPFPPRLAGVVTDTQYF. The full variable domain, completed using reference TRBV28 and TRBJ2-3, is DVKVTQSSRYLVKRTGEKVFLECVQDMDHENMFWYRQDPGLGLRLIYFSYDVKMKEKGDIPEGYSVSREKKERFSLILESASTNQTSMYLCASSPFPPRLAGVVTDTQYFGPGTRLTVL.

This clone was counted a single time. This rearrangement joins TRBV4-1 to TRBJ1-2; 8 nucleotides agree with TRBD1. With 3 bases clipped from V and 4 bases from J, the junction kept 1 base outside the gene matches. The CDR3 contains 13 residues. Germline lookup yields CDR1 MGHRA and CDR2 YSYEKL. The CDR3: CASSHTGGYGYTF. The CDR3 region has the DNA TGCGCCAGCAGCCACACAGGGGGCTATGGCTACACCTTC.

The V call is TRBV5-1, the J call TRBJ2-5; 11 bases match TRBD2. Germline CDR1 reads SGHRS; CDR2 reads YFSETQ. V gave up 0 bases and J gave up 5 bases; unmatched junction bases: 6. CDR3 length: 16 amino acids. The CDR3 protein is CASSLELAGDLETQYF. The CDR3 DNA sequence: TGCGCCAGCAGCTTGGAACTAGCGGGAGATCTGGAGACCCAGTACTTC.

This chain links TRBV10-3 with TRBJ1-5; 11 bases are a match to TRBD1. Germline trimming cut 5 bases from V and 4 bases from J; bases unmatched to any gene: 4. CDR3 size: 15 residues. Germline assignment: CDR1 ENHRY and CDR2 SYGVKD. The CDR3 bases are TGTGCCATCAGTAAAGGGACAGGGGGGAATCAGCCCCAGCATTTT. It is translated as CAISKGTGGNQPQHF.

This chain joins TRBV6-5 and TRBJ2-7, with D possibly matching TRBD1 (5 bases). Germline V gene data show CDR1 as MNHEY and CDR2 as SVGAGI. V shed 8 bases and J shed 7 bases, with 15 bases lying between them. The CDR3 is made up of 12 amino acids. CDR3 sequence: CASGAVLGEQYF. The CDR3 DNA follows: TGTGCCAGCGGGGCGGTTCTCGGAGAGCAGTACTTC.

The count of this clone is one. The chain uses TRBV5-1 and TRBJ2-2, with a tentative D call TRBD2 (6 bases). V gave up 3 bases and J gave up 6 bases, with 15 bases separating them. CDR1 is SGHRS, CDR2 YFSETQ, per germline. The CDR3 is made up of 15 amino acids. The CDR3 protein is CASSYAAREAGELFF. CDR3 DNA: TGCGCCAGCAGCTACGCCGCCAGGGAGGCCGGGGAGCTGTTTTTT.

The rearrangement links TRBV9 to TRBJ2-4; D might be TRBD2 (6 bases). CDR3 length equals 13 residues. V lost 7 bases, J lost 1 base, and 9 bases lay in between. CDR1 and CDR2 from the germline V gene are SGDLS and YYNGEE. CDR3 DNA: TGTGCCAGCGGGGGGATTGCCAAAAACATTCAGTACTTC. Its protein is CASGGIAKNIQYF.

A few counts support this clone. The chain has TRBV2 and TRBJ1-2; tentative D call: TRBD1 (6 bases). Per the germline V gene, CDR1 is SNHLY and CDR2 is FYNNEI. CDR3 length equals 13 residues. V was cut by 2 bases and J by 3 bases, with 7 bases left in between. The DNA for the CDR3 is TGTGCCAGCAGTGAAAACAGGGACTATGGCTACACCTTC. It specifies CASSENRDYGYTF.

The CDR3 coding sequence is TGTGCCAGCGGGGACAGGGGGGTGAACACTGAAGCTTTCTTT. It codes for CASGDRGVNTEAFF. This sequence joins TRBV6-6 and TRBJ1-1, with 11 positions matching TRBD1. The CDR3 runs 14 residues. CDR1 and CDR2 (germline): MNHNY, SVGAGI (reference sequence). The junction had 2 bases not matched to a gene; V was cut back by 8 bases and J by 0 bases.

In its sample, this clone was seen a few times. This chain uses TRBV14 with TRBJ1-4, with D unresolved. The length of the CDR3 is 15 residues. Germline V lookup: CDR1 SGHDN, CDR2 FVKESK. The V and J ends lost 4 bases and 3 bases respectively, with 12 bases between them. CDR3 residues: CASSPSGRANEKLFF. Here the CDR3 DNA reads TGTGCCAGCAGCCCCTCGGGGAGGGCTAATGAAAAACTGTTTTTT.

The chain links TRBV27 to TRBJ1-1, with TRBD1 matching over 7 bases. V was pared by 3 bases and J by 4 bases, with 5 bases of the junction left unmatched. This CDR3 region has 14 residues. CDR1 is MNHEY and CDR2 is SMNVEV in the germline V gene (reference sequence). This chain's CDR3 is CASSFRQGSTEAFF. DNA for the CDR3: TGTGCCAGCAGTTTTAGACAGGGATCCACTGAAGCTTTCTTT.

J is TRBJ2-3 and V is TRBV29-1, with 8 bases that match TRBD2. CDR3 length equals 14 residues. CDR1 is SQVTM and CDR2 is ANQGSEA in the germline V gene. The trim removed 6 bases at V and 2 bases at J, leaving 7 bases unmatched. The CDR3 loop reads CSVGLVVVTDTQYF. The CDR3 coding sequence is TGCAGCGTGGGACTAGTTGTAGTCACAGATACGCAGTATTTT.

The CDR3 coding sequence is TGTGCCAGCACCAGGGTCACCTACGAGCAGTACTTC. Translating gives CASTRVTYEQYF. The V and J genes are TRBV6-5 and TRBJ2-7; D might be TRBD1 (5 bases). Trimming removed 7 bases at V and 2 bases at J, with 9 bases between. CDR3 length equals 12 residues. Per germline, CDR1 MNHEY and CDR2 SVGAGI.

The chain links TRBV18 to TRBJ1-4, with 11 bases aligning to TRBD1. Germline CDR1 KGHSH, CDR2 LQKENI. V lost 3 bases and J lost 12; bases outside the gene matches: 3. This CDR3 spans 13 amino acids. The CDR3 loop is CASSPGQGVELFF. CDR3 DNA: TGTGCCAGCTCACCGGGACAGGGGGTGGAACTGTTTTTT. Variable domain in full (rest from reference TRBV18 and TRBJ1-4): NAGVMQNPRHLVRRRGQEARLRCSPMKGHSHVYWYRQLPEEGLKFMVYLQKENIIDESGMPKERFSAEFPKEGPSILRIQQVVRGDSAAYFCASSPGQGVELFFGSGTQLSVL.

With regard to this clone: At the DNA level, this CDR3 is encoded by other sequences in the same sample as well. The chain couples TRBV5-1 to TRBJ1-3, with D unresolved. V shed 4 bases and J shed 3 bases, with 8 bases lying between them. Looked up from germline, CDR1 is SGHRS and CDR2 is YFSETQ. The CDR3 loop spans 13 amino acids. The CDR3 DNA reads TGCGCCAGCAGCCTGGACGGTGGAAACACCATATATTTT. It specifies CASSLDGGNTIYF.

This chain joins TRBV6-5 and TRBJ2-2; D not resolved. Trimming took off 7 bases at V and 2 bases at J, with 11 bases between the two ends. This CDR3 has 14 amino acids. CDR1 is MNHEY, CDR2 SVGAGI, per germline. CDR3 in amino acids: CASTVSTNTGELFF. The CDR3 region has the DNA TGTGCCAGCACAGTCAGTACCAACACCGGGGAGCTGTTTTTT.

The chain recombines TRBV13 with TRBJ2-3; a possible D gene is TRBD2 (6 bases). Trimming took 5 bases from V and 2 from J, leaving 14 bases between them. Germline assignment: CDR1 PRHDT and CDR2 FYEKMQ (reference sequence). CDR3 length equals 15 residues. CDR3: CASSRPTGVTDTQYF. CDR3 sequence (DNA): TGTGCCAGCAGCCGCCCGACGGGGGTCACAGATACGCAGTATTTT.

V usage is TRBV3-1 (or the pseudogene TRBV3-2) and J usage is TRBJ2-1; D might be TRBD1 (5 bases). Germline V CDR1 and CDR2: LGHDT, YNNKEL (reference sequence). The CDR3 totals 14 residues. The V end was cut by 3 bases, the J end by 6 bases, with 12 bases between. In nucleotides, the CDR3 is TGTGCCAGCAGCCAGGCGGCAGGGATCAATGAGCAGTTCTTC. Translated, it gives CASSQAAGINEQFF.

This rearrangement joins TRBV18 to TRBJ2-7; TRBD2 aligns across 14 bases. The CDR3 runs to 16 residues. The V segment lost 4 bases and the J segment 4 bases; nucleotides outside the gene matches: 6. The germline V gene has CDR1 KGHSH and CDR2 LQKENI. The CDR3, as DNA: TGTGCCAGCTCACACGGGACTAGCGGGAGTCAATACGAGCAGTACTTC. This gives the protein CASSHGTSGSQYEQYF.

This chain joins TRBV7-7 and TRBJ1-1, with 9 bases identical to TRBD1. CDR1 SSHAT and CDR2 FNYEAQ come from the germline V gene (reference sequence). CDR3 length: 13 residues. J gave up 4 bases and V 4 bases, and 1 base lay outside the gene matches. This CDR3 reads CASSSGQGTEAFF. CDR3 in DNA: TGTGCCAGCAGCTCGGGACAGGGCACTGAAGCTTTCTTT.

V is TRBV6-5 and J is TRBJ2-7; possibly TRBD2 for D (7 bases). From germline, CDR1 is MNHEY and CDR2 SVGAGI. Trimming stripped 7 bases from V and 5 bases from J, with 18 bases between. This CDR3 comprises 14 residues. The CDR3 reads CASNGGGALNEQYV. Written as DNA, the CDR3 is TGTGCCAGCAATGGCGGGGGCGCCCTGAACGAGCAGTACGTC.

The chain uses TRBV2 and TRBJ2-3; maybe TRBD2 (7 bases). Germline assignment: CDR1 SNHLY and CDR2 FYNNEI. Trimming shortened V by 8 bases and J by 2 bases, and 14 bases separated the two germline ends. This CDR3 is 14 amino acids long. This chain's CDR3 is CASGGASATDTQYF. The CDR3, as DNA: TGTGCCAGCGGGGGGGCTAGCGCCACAGATACGCAGTATTTT. Using reference TRBV2 and TRBJ2-3 for the parts outside the CDR3, the full variable domain is EPEVTQTPSHQVTQMGQEVILRCVPISNHLYFYWYRQILGQKVEFLVSFYNNEISEKSEIFDDQFSVERPDGSNFTLKIRSTKLEDSAMYFCASGGASATDTQYFGPGTRLTVL.

The V gene is TRBV24-1, the J gene TRBJ1-2; 9 nucleotides agree with TRBD1. This CDR3 spans 13 amino acids. Germline trimming cut 5 bases from V and 6 bases from J; bases unmatched to any gene: 3. Germline loops: CDR1 KGHDR, CDR2 SFDVKD. For the CDR3, the DNA is TGTGCCACCAGTGCGGGGGACAGGGATGGCTACACCTTC. It translates to CATSAGDRDGYTF.

This clone turned up a few times. V usage is TRBV6-5 and J usage is TRBJ2-1; 7 nucleotides line up with TRBD1. Germline CDR1 reads MNHEY; CDR2 reads SVGAGI. V dropped 5 bases and J dropped 7; count of bases not matched to a gene: 5. The CDR3 has 13 amino acids. CDR3 in DNA: TGTGCCAGCAGTAGACAGGGAAGGAATGAGCAGTTCTTC. Translating it yields CASSRQGRNEQFF.

The CDR3 protein is CASRSSYSNYGYTF. In nucleotides, the CDR3 is TGTGCCAGCAGATCTTCTTACAGTAACTATGGCTACACCTTC. The chain is built from TRBV2 and TRBJ1-2; D not resolved. In germline, CDR1 is SNHLY, CDR2 FYNNEI. This CDR3 is built from 14 residues. V was clipped by 6 bases and J by 1 base, with 12 bases between them.

The chain joins TRBV3-1 (or the pseudogene TRBV3-2) to TRBJ2-1; 10 nucleotides agree with TRBD2. The CDR3 has 14 amino acids. The V gene's germline CDR1 is LGHDT and CDR2 YNNKEL (reference sequence). V gave up 5 bases and J gave up 8 bases; unmatched junction bases: 6. In DNA form, the CDR3 reads TGTGCCAGCAGCTCGTCTAGCGGGAGCGATGAGCAGTTCTTC. Translation: CASSSSSGSDEQFF.

CDR3 DNA sequence: TGTGCCATCAGTTTAGCGTCGGGGTATTCGACCTACAATGAGCAGTTCTTC. The encoded protein is CAISLASGYSTYNEQFF. The chain couples TRBV10-3 to TRBJ2-1; TRBD2 is a possible D gene (5 bases). Germline CDR1 ENHRY, CDR2 SYGVKD. CDR3 length: 17 amino acids. Trimming left V 5 bases short and J 2 bases short, with 19 bases between.

The chain recombines TRBV24-1 with TRBJ2-7; 9 bases line up with TRBD1. The CDR3 runs 14 residues. From germline, CDR1 is KGHDR and CDR2 SFDVKD. The J segment lost 4 bases and the V segment lost 6 bases, leaving 6 bases of the junction unmatched. The chain's CDR3 is CATSQTGTGYEQYF. As DNA, the CDR3 is TGTGCCACCAGTCAAACCGGGACAGGGTACGAGCAGTACTTC.